The 19 T cell receptor beta chains below come from one sample, sequenced in a study of blood T cell repertoires in COVID-19. Clones were read by immunoSEQ multiplex PCR, and TCRdb kept only the in-frame ones, dropping some. Among 300,000 to 450,000 clones listed, roughly 86% were seen once. The sample was PBMCs or T cells enriched from blood (not recorded which). The receptors derive from a man between 40 and 49 years old in a cohort exposed to, infected with or recovered from COVID-19 (not recorded which).

This sequence joins TRBV6-4 and TRBJ2-1; 10 bases map to TRBD2. Germline V gene data show CDR1 as MRHNA and CDR2 as SNTAGT. The length of the CDR3 is 15 residues. V lost 4 bases to trimming and J lost 6 bases; unmatched junction nucleotides: 6. CDR3 sequence reads: CASSVTSGQPNEQFF. CDR3 coding DNA: TGTGCCAGCAGTGTGACTAGCGGGCAACCCAATGAGCAGTTCTTC.

The sample holds one count of this clone. The chain couples TRBV3-1 (or the pseudogene TRBV3-2) to TRBJ2-6; D ambiguous. Trimming cost V 2 bases and J 0 bases, with 2 bases left between them. Germline V gene data show CDR1 as LGHDT and CDR2 as YNNKEL (reference sequence). This CDR3 spans 14 amino acids. This chain's CDR3 is CASSQYSGANVLTF. Here the CDR3 DNA reads TGTGCCAGCAGCCAATACTCTGGGGCCAACGTCCTGACTTTC.

This chain links TRBV19 with TRBJ1-5, with D perhaps TRBD1 (5 bases). Trimming removed 3 bases at V and 5 bases at J, with 14 bases between. The CDR3 totals 15 residues. Germline CDR1 and CDR2: LNHDA and SQIVND (reference sequence). The CDR3 loop is CASSMVGGRDQPQHF. The CDR3 bases are TGTGCCAGTAGTATGGTGGGGGGGAGGGATCAGCCCCAGCATTTT.

This clone has just a few counts. The chain employs TRBV25-1 and TRBJ1-4; 8 nucleotides match TRBD1. Germline CDR1 MGHDK, CDR2 SYGVNS. The length of the CDR3 is 14 residues. Trimming removed 5 bases from V and 2 bases from J; junction bases left unmatched: 1. The CDR3 DNA reads TGTGCCAGCAGTTACAGGGGGACTAATGAAAAACTGTTTTTT. Residues: CASSYRGTNEKLFF.

This chain links TRBV19 with TRBJ1-2, with D maybe TRBD1 (6 bases). This CDR3 has 14 residues. CDR1 is LNHDA and CDR2 is SQIVND in the germline V gene (reference sequence). V dropped 2 bases and J dropped 7 bases, with 14 bases sitting between them. The CDR3 is CASSIISAGVGYTF. The DNA for the CDR3 is TGTGCCAGTAGTATAATCTCGGCAGGGGTTGGCTACACCTTC.

The J gene is TRBJ2-1, the V gene TRBV10-3; 11 nucleotides match TRBD2. The CDR3 is 16 amino acids. In germline, CDR1 is ENHRY, CDR2 SYGVKD. The trim removed 6 bases at V and 6 bases at J, leaving 10 bases unmatched. As DNA, the CDR3 is TGTGCCATCAGCCAGAGTAGCGGGAGGGCCACCAATGAGCAGTTCTTC. Translating it yields CAISQSSGRATNEQFF.

This clone was seen only once. This chain connects TRBV9 to TRBJ2-1; TRBD1 agrees at 10 bases. Germline V gives CDR1 SGDLS, CDR2 YYNGEE. The CDR3 extends over 15 amino acids. J was trimmed by 8 bases and V by 0 bases; bases with no gene match: 5. CDR3 residues: CASSVGQGAGDEQFF. Written as DNA, the CDR3 is TGTGCCAGCAGCGTAGGACAGGGGGCGGGGGATGAGCAGTTCTTC.

Remarks on this clone: Other DNA sequences of this sample code for an identical CDR3. CDR3 sequence (DNA): TGCGCCAGCAGCTTGGGACTAGCGGGGACAGATACGCAGTATTTT. Translating it yields CASSLGLAGTDTQYF. The chain employs TRBV5-1 and TRBJ2-3, with 11 bases aligning to TRBD2. This CDR3 contains 15 residues. Germline CDR1 SGHRS, CDR2 YFSETQ. Trimming at V came to 0 bases and at J to 3 bases, leaving 0 bases not matched to a gene.

This clone was recorded once. V gene TRBV6-4 combines with J gene TRBJ2-5; maybe TRBD2 (6 bases). The CDR3 sequence is 14 residues long. CDR1 and CDR2 from the germline V gene are MRHNA and SNTAGT. Between the trimmed V and J ends, which lost 4 bases and 5 bases, there was a span of 14 bases. This chain's CDR3 is CASSVYGGAETQYF. Written as DNA, the CDR3 is TGTGCCAGCAGTGTGTACGGGGGTGCGGAGACCCAGTACTTC.

The CDR3 coding sequence is TGTGCCAGCAGCTTACTAGCGGGGCCCACCGGGGATACGCAGTATTTT. Amino acids: CASSLLAGPTGDTQYF. The chain employs TRBV7-9 and TRBJ2-3; 9 positions agree with TRBD2. CDR1 is SEHNR and CDR2 is FQNEAQ in the germline V gene (reference sequence). Germline trimming cut 2 bases from V and 6 bases from J; bases unmatched to any gene: 9. The CDR3 has 16 residues.

The chain recombines TRBV11-1 with TRBJ2-7, with TRBD2 identical over 13 bases. The CDR3 is 16 residues long. CDR1 is SGHAT, CDR2 FQDESV, per germline (reference sequence). Trimming at V came to 1 base and at J to 5 bases, leaving 5 bases not matched to a gene. The CDR3 is CASSLGTSGSFDEQYF. CDR3 coding DNA: TGTGCCAGCAGCTTAGGGACTAGCGGGAGTTTTGACGAGCAGTACTTC.

The rearrangement uses TRBV6-1 and TRBJ1-1; TRBD1 is a possible D gene (5 bases). Germline CDR1 reads MNHNS; CDR2 reads SASEGT. Trimming took off 3 bases at V and 4 bases at J, with 9 bases between the two ends. The length of the CDR3 is 13 residues. DNA of the CDR3: TGTGCCAGCAGTGAGGGGGAGGCCACTGAAGCTTTCTTT. This sequence encodes CASSEGEATEAFF.

The V call is TRBV27, the J call TRBJ1-1; 8 bases are a match to TRBD1. After removal of 5 bases from V and 10 bases from J, the junction contained 12 bases not matched to a gene. The CDR3 covers 14 residues. Germline loops: CDR1 MNHEY, CDR2 SMNVEV (reference sequence). CDR3 nucleotide sequence: TGTGCCAGCAGTACCGCCGGGGACAGGCGGGGAGCTTTCTTT. Encoded protein: CASSTAGDRRGAFF.

The chain recombines TRBV5-6 with TRBJ2-5; 12 positions match TRBD2. CDR1 and CDR2 (germline): SGHDT, YYEEEE. J was trimmed by 12 bases and V by 3 bases; bases with no gene match: 6. This CDR3 is built from 13 residues. CDR3 DNA sequence: TGTGCCAGCAGCTGGACTAGCGGGACCGGGGAGTACTTC. As protein: CASSWTSGTGEYF.

The rearrangement uses TRBV27 and TRBJ2-1; TRBD1 is a possible D gene (6 bases). CDR3 length: 14 amino acids. V lost 7 bases and J 4 bases, leaving 14 bases between the germline ends. Per the germline V gene, CDR1 is MNHEY and CDR2 is SMNVEV (reference sequence). CDR3 nucleotides: TGTGCCAGCAAACCGGGACAAAGATACAATGAGCAGTTCTTC. Amino acids: CASKPGQRYNEQFF.

The rearrangement joins TRBV3-1 (or the pseudogene TRBV3-2) to TRBJ1-2; TRBD1 is a possible D gene (5 bases). This CDR3 contains 13 residues. Germline V gene data show CDR1 as LGHDT and CDR2 as YNNKEL (reference sequence). V was clipped by 2 bases and J by 8 bases, with 12 bases between them. CDR3 sequence (DNA): TGTGCCAGCAGCCAAACAGGTTTTAAGGGCTACACCTTC. Translating gives CASSQTGFKGYTF.

V and J are TRBV10-3 and TRBJ1-1, with a possible D match to TRBD1 (5 bases). Germline CDR1 ENHRY, CDR2 SYGVKD. This CDR3 spans 12 amino acids. The CDR3 sequence: CASSGPNTEAFF. The CDR3 DNA reads TGTGCGAGCTCAGGGCCGAACACTGAAGCTTTCTTT.

This clone was detected only once. This chain links TRBV30 with TRBJ1-2; weak D call: TRBD1 (5 bases). V was cut by 5 bases and J by 2 bases, with 9 bases left in between. Looked up from germline, CDR1 is GTSNPN and CDR2 is SVGIG (reference sequence). The CDR3 has 12 amino acids. The CDR3 sequence is CAWGRTNYGYTF. DNA for the CDR3: TGTGCCTGGGGACGGACAAACTATGGCTACACCTTC.

J is TRBJ2-1 and V is TRBV5-4; 14 nucleotides align to TRBD2. The CDR3 length is 17 residues. The V segment lost 0 bases and the J segment 7 bases; nucleotides outside the gene matches: 6. Looked up from germline, CDR1 is SGHNT and CDR2 is YYREEE (reference sequence). The CDR3 nucleotides read TGTGCCAGCAGCTTGGCAACCGGGACTAGCGGGAGAAATGAGCAGTTCTTC. Translated: CASSLATGTSGRNEQFF. Full variable domain (outside the CDR3, taken from reference TRBV5-4 and TRBJ2-1): ETGVTQSPTHLIKTRGQQVTLRCSSQSGHNTVSWYQQALGQGPQFIFQYYREEENGRGNFPPRFSGLQFPNYSSELNVNALELDDSALYLCASSLATGTSGRNEQFFGPGTRLTVL.